These T cell receptor beta chains were read from a single sample in a study of cytomegalovirus exposure and HLA in healthy donors. The data were produced by immunoSEQ multiplex PCR, yet TCRdb's version contains in-frame clones alone and is incomplete. Of about 130,000 clones in the sample, approximately 80% are singletons; the top ten hold approximately 1.8%. Sequencing was done on a sample of PBMCs. Every receptor here comes from a woman aged 40 to 55 in good health and CMV-seronegative. CDR3s include the opening cysteine and the closing phenylalanine or tryptophan. A D gene is named only where the DNA matches it firmly. The size entry is marked missing in some rows and otherwise reads once, few, many or a size class.

d_call j_call clone_size v_call cdr3_nt cdr3_aa
. TRBJ1-5 . TRBV6-5 TGTGCCAGCAGTCAGGGTTGGGACAATCAGCCCCAGCATTTT CASSQGWDNQPQHF
. TRBJ2-7 . TRBV30 TGTGCCTGGAGTTTGATCGGGTCTTCCTACGAGCAGTACTTC CAWSLIGSSYEQYF
. TRBJ2-1 . TRBV5-5 TGTGCCAGCAGCTTGACCCTAGCTTATGAGCAGTTCTTC CASSLTLAYEQFF
. TRBJ1-5 . TRBV6-5 TGTGCCAGCAGTTACTCAGGAGGAAGCAATCAGCCCCAGCATTTT CASSYSGGSNQPQHF
TRBD1 TRBJ2-3 few TRBV19 TGTGCCAGTAGTACAGGGGGCCTAGATGCAGATACGCAGTATTTT CASSTGGLDADTQYF
TRBD2 TRBJ2-1 . TRBV11-3 TGTGCCAGCAGCTTAGGGCTAGCGGGCTCCTACAATGAGCAGTTCTTC CASSLGLAGSYNEQFF
. TRBJ2-5 few TRBV19 TGTGCCAGTAGTGCCGACTTGATCTACCAAGAGACCCAGTACTTC CASSADLIYQETQYF
TRBD1 TRBJ1-1 . TRBV28 TGTGCCAGCAGCCTAATCGGACAGGGGAGGGACACTGAAGCTTTCTTT CASSLIGQGRDTEAFF
TRBD2 TRBJ2-7 . TRBV7-2 TGTGCCAGCAGCTATAGCGGGCGCACCTACGAGCAGTACTTC CASSYSGRTYEQYF
. TRBJ2-3 few TRBV15 TGTGCCACCAGCAGAGATGAGGGGGCAGATACGCAGTATTTT CATSRDEGADTQYF
. TRBJ2-7 . TRBV27 TGTGCCAGCAAAAAGAGGGACTCCGGGACAGTCTCCTACGAGCAGTACTTC CASKKRDSGTVSYEQYF
. TRBJ2-7 . TRBV11-2 TGTGCCAGCAGTTGGGCCATAGCCTACGAGCAGTACTTC CASSWAIAYEQYF
. TRBJ2-1 . TRBV27 TGTGCCAGCAGTTTGGGCAGCTACAATGAGCAGTTCTTC CASSLGSYNEQFF
TRBD1 TRBJ2-7 . TRBV5-6 TGTGCCAGCACCGGGACAGGTTCCTACGAGCAGTACTTC CASTGTGSYEQYF
. TRBJ1-3 . TRBV29-1 TGCAGCGTTGTCTCTCTGGGGAGCTCTGGAAACACCATATATTTT CSVVSLGSSGNTIYF
. TRBJ1-4 . TRBV28 TGTGCCAGCAGTTTCTTACAGGGACGGGGTGAAAAACTGTTTTTT CASSFLQGRGEKLFF
. TRBJ2-3 . TRBV2 TGTGCCAGCAGTGACGGCACAGATACGCAGTATTTT CASSDGTDTQYF
. TRBJ2-7 . TRBV11-2 TGTGCCAGCAGCTTAGACATCGAGCAGTACTTC CASSLDIEQYF
. TRBJ1-1 . TRBV29-1 TGCAGCGTTGGTTCCAGGGTAGAAGCTTTCTTT CSVGSRVEAFF
TRBD1 TRBJ2-1 . TRBV27 TGTGCCAGCAGTGGAGACAGGGCGGAGCAGTTCTTC CASSGDRAEQFF
TRBD1 TRBJ1-1 . TRBV18 TGTGCCAGCTCACCGGGGGACAGGGCGGCGACTGAAGCTTTCTTT CASSPGDRAATEAFF
. TRBJ1-1 . TRBV2 TGTGCCAGCAGTGGAACAGGGAGCACTGAAGCTTTCTTT CASSGTGSTEAFF
. TRBJ1-2 few TRBV7-9 TGTGCCAGCAGCCCTATCGCGTTGAGCGGCTACACCTTC CASSPIALSGYTF
TRBD1 TRBJ1-1 . TRBV5-1 TGCGCCAGCAGCCCACCCAGGACAGGGGGAAACACTGAAGCTTTCTTT CASSPPRTGGNTEAFF
. TRBJ2-3 . TRBV10-3 TGTGCCATCAGTGAGTCGATGGGAGGAGGAGTTGCCACAGATACGCAGTATTTT CAISESMGGGVATDTQYF
TRBD2 TRBJ2-1 . TRBV27 TGTGCCAGCAGTTCACCCCTTCTGGGGACTAGCGGGAGTAATGAGCAGTTCTTC CASSSPLLGTSGSNEQFF
TRBD1 TRBJ1-1 once TRBV5-4 TGTGCCAGCAGCCAGGGGGGCACTGAAGCTTTCTTT CASSQGGTEAFF
. TRBJ1-1 once TRBV7-3 TGTGCCAGCAGCGCCCAGGGTTCGAACACTGAAGCTTTCTTT CASSAQGSNTEAFF
TRBD2 TRBJ2-2 . TRBV5-1 TGCGCCAGCAGCGAGGGACTAGAAAACACCGGGGAGCTGTTTTTT CASSEGLENTGELFF
. TRBJ2-5 . TRBV7-3 TGTGCCAGCAGCTTAACTAGCGGTAACCAAGAGACCCAGTACTTC CASSLTSGNQETQYF
TRBD1 TRBJ1-2 once TRBV7-8 TGTGCCAGCAGTTACGGGGGACAGCATAACTATGGCTACACCTTC CASSYGGQHNYGYTF
TRBD2 TRBJ2-5 . TRBV7-2 TGTGCCAGCAGCATTGGACTAGCGGGAATGGAGACCCAGTACTTC CASSIGLAGMETQYF
TRBD2 TRBJ2-3 . TRBV5-3 TGTGCCAGAAGCTTCTCTACTAGCGGACCCCCTATCGGAGGGCAGTATTTT CARSFSTSGPPIGGQYF
TRBD1 TRBJ1-5 . TRBV19 TGTGCCAGTAGGACAGGGAATCAGCCCCAGCATTTT CASRTGNQPQHF
. TRBJ2-3 . TRBV6-4 TGTGCCAGCAGTGACTCCCCAGGGGGCACAGATACGCAGTATTTT CASSDSPGGTDTQYF
TRBD2 TRBJ2-1 once TRBV6-5 TGTGCCAGCAGTTCCTTCAGCGGGGGGGCCTCGAATGAGCAGTTCTTC CASSSFSGGASNEQFF
. TRBJ1-6 . TRBV7-2 TGTGCCAGCAGCTTAGCCCCAGGGCTGAATTCACCCCTCCACTTT CASSLAPGLNSPLHF
TRBD2 TRBJ2-5 few TRBV2 TGTGCCAGCAGTGAAGGTAGCGGGGGGCAAGAGACCCAGTACTTC CASSEGSGGQETQYF
TRBD1 TRBJ2-3 once TRBV27 TGTGCCAGCAGCAGAACACAGGGGCCCGTGGATACGCAGTATTTT CASSRTQGPVDTQYF
TRBD1 TRBJ1-2 few TRBV9 TGTGCCAGCAGTCATCCGGGACAGGGATTCTATGGCTACACCTTC CASSHPGQGFYGYTF
. TRBJ1-1 . TRBV28 TGTGCCAGCAGTTTAGGCGGTCGGTCGAACACTGAAGCTTTCTTT CASSLGGRSNTEAFF
TRBD1 TRBJ2-7 few TRBV5-5 TGTGCCAGCAGCCAAACAGGGGGCCCTTACTACGAGCAGTACTTC CASSQTGGPYYEQYF
TRBD1 TRBJ2-7 . TRBV15 TGTGCCACCAGCAGAGCCGGGACAGGGGCCTACGAGCAGTACTTC CATSRAGTGAYEQYF
TRBD1 TRBJ2-7 . TRBV28 TGTGCCAGCAGCCCCCACGGGACAGGGGCTTACGAGCAGTACTTC CASSPHGTGAYEQYF
TRBD1 TRBJ1-1 . TRBV9 TGTGCCAGCAGCGCAGACGGAGGGGGCTCATGGGGAGCTTTCTTT CASSADGGGSWGAFF
. TRBJ1-1 . TRBV10-3 TGTGCCATCAGCAGAGGACCCCTAGGAGGGACTGAAGCTTTCTTT CAISRGPLGGTEAFF
. TRBJ1-2 . TRBV2 TGTGCCAGCAGAATACAGGGACCGTCTTATGGCTACACCTTC CASRIQGPSYGYTF
. TRBJ1-5 few TRBV6-1 TGTGCCAGCAGTGAAGCGTCCAGACAGCCCCAGCATTTT CASSEASRQPQHF
TRBD2 TRBJ2-1 . TRBV9 TGTGCCAGCAGCGTAGGACTAGCGGGAGAAGGCGCCTACAATGAGCAGTTCTTC CASSVGLAGEGAYNEQFF
TRBD1 TRBJ1-2 . TRBV6-5 TGTGCCAGCAGTTCGAAAGGGGGCTGGGTCTATGGCTACACCTTC CASSSKGGWVYGYTF
TRBD2 TRBJ2-3 . TRBV7-9 TGTGCCAGCAGCTGGAGCGGGGATAGCACAGATACGCAGTATTTT CASSWSGDSTDTQYF
. TRBJ1-2 . TRBV2 TGTGCCAGCAAATTCCCCTCCGGGTCCGGCTACACCTTC CASKFPSGSGYTF
. TRBJ2-3 . TRBV7-9 TGTGCCAGCAGCTTATTTTCTGGGCCCGGCGCAGATACGCAGTATTTT CASSLFSGPGADTQYF